This T cell receptor (beta chain) originates from a study of CD8+ T cells in alopecia areata. Study summary: It was 6 to 18 months of tofacitinib, and then there were 6 months off drug.

cDNA serving as the sequencing template came from extracted, reverse transcribed RNA. Sequencing used immunoSEQ multiplex PCR; TCRdb keeps in-frame clones, though not all of them. The sample consists of about 200,000 clones, roughly three fifths of them appearing once. This clone appeared a few times. Treatment specified: oral pan-JAK inhibitor, 5-10 mg twice daily. The J segment lost 3 bases and the V segment lost 1 base, leaving 9 bases of the junction unmatched. The CDR3 length is 15 residues. Germline CDR1 reads SQVTM; CDR2 reads ANQGSEA. The sample consisted of CD4+ T cells sorted from blood, taken at week 4, from a patient treated with tofacitinib. This clonotype was obtained from a human donor with alopecia areata. The J gene is TRBJ2-7, the V gene TRBV29-1; 7 bases align to TRBD2. The CDR3 nucleotides read TGCAGCGTTGAAGGGCGTCGGGGGGTGGGCTACGAGCAGTACTTC. Translation: CSVEGRRGVGYEQYF.